The 17 T cell receptor beta chains given below trace back to one sample, sequenced in a study of Graves' ophthalmopathy and Graves' hyperthyroidism. The sequenced template was RNA, covering the TCR beta CDR3 region. An opening RT-PCR round employed HTBI primers and preceded a second-round multiplex PCR. MiXCR was run by TCRdb on the multiplex PCR reads, yielding one entry per CDR3 protein. The table records around 400,000 distinct CDR3 sequences, more than 20% of them present only once. Sequencing was carried out using peripheral blood. The receptors shown here come from a woman aged 18-30 years with stable Graves' hyperthyroidism.

This clonotype was counted between two and nine times. The chain carries TRBV11-2 and TRBJ2-7; D is undetermined. The CDR3 runs to 14 residues. Trimming removed 5 bases from V and 3 bases from J, with 14 bases in between. CDR1 SGHAT and CDR2 FQNNGV come from the germline V gene. CDR3 residues: CASSPIQGYYEQYF. The CDR3 DNA reads TGTGCCAGCAGCCCCATACAAGGGTACTACGAGCAGTACTTC.

The chain carries TRBV2 and TRBJ1-1; TRBD1 is a possible D gene (6 bases). V was shortened by 3 bases and J by 1 base, with 12 bases between the two germline ends. Germline V lookup: CDR1 SNHLY, CDR2 FYNNEI. The CDR3 runs to 15 residues. This chain's CDR3 is CASSDGTRENTEAFF. Here the CDR3 DNA reads TGTGCCAGCAGTGACGGGACACGGGAGAACACTGAAGCTTTCTTT.

This clonotype appeared many times. V and J are TRBV9 and TRBJ1-3; a weak D match, TRBD1 (6 bases). From germline, CDR1 is SGDLS and CDR2 YYNGEE. Trimming took 3 bases from V and 4 from J, leaving 17 bases between them. The CDR3 is 16 amino acids. The CDR3 spells CASSGDPGEEGNTIYF. Written as DNA, the CDR3 is TGTGCCAGCAGCGGAGACCCAGGGGAAGAAGGAAACACCATATATTTT.

This clonotype was observed many times. J is TRBJ2-7 and V is TRBV2; 8 bases align to TRBD1. The CDR3 has 13 amino acids. The J segment lost 5 bases and the V segment lost 5 bases, leaving 5 bases of the junction unmatched. CDR1 SNHLY and CDR2 FYNNEI come from the germline V gene. The CDR3 reads CASSRTGLDEQYF. As DNA, the CDR3 is TGTGCCAGCAGTCGGACAGGGTTGGACGAGCAGTACTTC.

This clonotype came up a few times. The DNA for the CDR3 is TGTGCCAGTAGTAGCCCGGCGGGCGAGACCCAGTACTTC. Its translation: CASSSPAGETQYF. The chain uses TRBV19 and TRBJ2-5; D may be TRBD2 (5 bases). CDR1 LNHDA and CDR2 SQIVND come from the germline V gene (reference sequence). CDR3 length: 13 residues. Trimming left V 4 bases short and J 5 bases short, with 11 bases between.

This chain connects TRBV3-1 to TRBJ2-2; D ambiguous. V was shortened by 4 bases and J by 4 bases, with 4 bases between the two germline ends. The CDR3 totals 12 residues. Germline V gives CDR1 LGHDT, CDR2 YNNKEL (reference sequence). Here the CDR3 reads CASSRSTGELFF. CDR3 in DNA: TGTGCCAGCAGCCGTTCCACCGGGGAGCTGTTTTTT.

The chain couples TRBV6-5 to TRBJ2-1, with unresolved D. Trimming removed 2 bases at V and 3 bases at J, with 8 bases between. The CDR3 loop spans 14 amino acids. CDR1 and CDR2 (germline): MNHEY, SVGAGI. CDR3 residues: CASSYQADYNEQFF. CDR3 DNA: TGTGCCAGCAGTTACCAGGCGGACTACAATGAGCAGTTCTTC.

This clonotype was counted only a few times. A much larger clone sits a single nucleotide away, making a read error possible. The chain employs TRBV20-1 and TRBJ2-4; possible D gene TRBD2, 6 bases. The CDR3 has 13 residues. The germline V gene has CDR1 DFQATT and CDR2 SNEGSKA (reference sequence). V was shortened by 2 bases and J by 8 bases, with 13 bases between the two germline ends. Here the CDR3 reads CSARFWEEDIQYF. In DNA, the CDR3 is TGCAGTGCTAGATTCTGGGAGGAGGACATTCAGTACTTC.

Ten or more counts support this clonotype. This chain connects TRBV19 to TRBJ1-1, with 9 bases matching TRBD1. Germline V gene lookup returns CDR1 LNHDA and CDR2 SQIVND (reference sequence). CDR3 length: 15 amino acids. Trimming took 1 base from V and 3 from J; bases not matched to a gene: 3. CDR3 in DNA: TGTGCCAGTAGTATAGTCGGACAGGGGTACACTGAAGCTTTCTTT. Translated, it gives CASSIVGQGYTEAFF.

This clonotype was seen a handful of times. The V call is TRBV2, the J call TRBJ1-1; D might be TRBD1 (5 bases). CDR3 size: 14 residues. Germline CDR1 reads SNHLY; CDR2 reads FYNNEI. V gave up 2 bases and J gave up 5 bases, with 12 bases separating them. Here the CDR3 DNA reads TGTGCCAGCAGTGAACAGGGAGGTAATACTGAAGCTTTCTTT. Its translation: CASSEQGGNTEAFF. The full variable domain, its missing parts supplied by reference TRBV2 and TRBJ1-1, is EPEVTQTPSHQVTQMGQEVILRCVPISNHLYFYWYRQILGQKVEFLVSFYNNEISEKSEIFDDQFSVERPDGSNFTLKIRSTKLEDSAMYFCASSEQGGNTEAFFGQGTRLTVV.

This clonotype was counted ten times or more. V usage is TRBV6-1 and J usage is TRBJ1-2; D is possibly TRBD1 (5 bases). V was pared by 5 bases and J by 7 bases, with 23 bases between. The CDR3 covers 16 residues. Germline CDR1 MNHNS, CDR2 SASEGT. In nucleotides, the CDR3 is TGTGCCAGCAGTCAATCCAGGGCAAGCGGAATTGGTGGCTACACCTTC. It translates to CASSQSRASGIGGYTF.

This clonotype was seen ten or more times. The chain couples TRBV4-1 to TRBJ2-5; 11 nucleotides agree with TRBD2. The CDR3 has 18 residues. Germline-derived CDR1 and CDR2 are MGHRA and YSYEKL. With 0 bases clipped from V and 5 bases from J, the junction kept 11 bases outside the gene matches. For the CDR3, the DNA is TGCGCCAGCAGCCAAGATAGCGGGAGGGCCGGGGTAGGCGAGACCCAGTACTTC. Translating gives CASSQDSGRAGVGETQYF.

This chain links TRBV7-2 with TRBJ2-5; no definite D call. V lost 5 bases to trimming and J lost 7 bases, with 8 bases between them. This CDR3 comprises 11 residues. Germline V gene lookup returns CDR1 SGHTA and CDR2 FQGNSA. In nucleotides, the CDR3 is TGTGCCAGCAGCCGGTCGGGGACCCAGTACTTC. Amino acids: CASSRSGTQYF. The full variable domain, rest sourced from reference TRBV7-2 and TRBJ2-5, is GAGVSQSPSNKVTEKGKDVELRCDPISGHTALYWYRQSLGQGLEFLIYFQGNSAPDKSGLPSDRFSAERTGGSVSTLTIQRTQQEDSAVYLCASSRSGTQYFGPGTRLLVL.

This clonotype was seen at least ten times. The chain joins TRBV28 to TRBJ2-7; 8 bases fit TRBD2. The germline CDR1 and CDR2 sequences are MDHEN and SYDVKM. J was trimmed by 5 bases and V by 5 bases; bases with no gene match: 11. The CDR3 is made up of 15 amino acids. The CDR3 protein is CASSTQRELSHEQYF. In DNA form, the CDR3 reads TGTGCCAGCAGTACCCAGCGGGAGCTTTCCCACGAGCAGTACTTC.

This clonotype was counted at least ten times. In DNA form, the CDR3 reads TGTGCCAGCAGCCAGGGCGCGAACCAAGAGACCCAGTACTTC. Translation gives CASSQGANQETQYF. J is TRBJ2-5 and V is TRBV3-1, with D uncertain. Germline CDR1 is LGHDT and CDR2 is YNNKEL (reference sequence). V was trimmed by 3 bases and J by 0 bases, leaving 8 bases between them. The CDR3 loop spans 14 amino acids.

J is TRBJ1-6 and V is TRBV28; D remains ambiguous. Germline V gene sequence: CDR1 MDHEN, CDR2 SYDVKM. V lost 6 bases to trimming and J lost 1 base, with 10 bases between them. CDR3 size: 15 residues. CDR3: CASRSFGSYNSPLHF. As DNA, the CDR3 is TGTGCCAGCAGATCTTTTGGGTCCTATAATTCACCCCTCCACTTT.

There are many counts of this clonotype. V and J are TRBV5-1 and TRBJ1-5, with D hard to call. V was cut by 4 bases and J by 7 bases, with 12 bases left in between. This CDR3 comprises 13 residues. Germline CDR1 and CDR2: SGHRS and YFSETQ. The CDR3 sequence: CASSKEWNQPQHF. The CDR3 DNA reads TGCGCCAGCAGCAAAGAATGGAACCAGCCCCAGCATTTT. The full variable domain, rest sourced from reference TRBV5-1 and TRBJ1-5, is KAGVTQTPRYLIKTRGQQVTLSCSPISGHRSVSWYQQTPGQGLQFLFEYFSETQRNKGNFPGRFSGRQFSNSRSEMNVSTLELGDSALYLCASSKEWNQPQHFGDGTRLSIL.